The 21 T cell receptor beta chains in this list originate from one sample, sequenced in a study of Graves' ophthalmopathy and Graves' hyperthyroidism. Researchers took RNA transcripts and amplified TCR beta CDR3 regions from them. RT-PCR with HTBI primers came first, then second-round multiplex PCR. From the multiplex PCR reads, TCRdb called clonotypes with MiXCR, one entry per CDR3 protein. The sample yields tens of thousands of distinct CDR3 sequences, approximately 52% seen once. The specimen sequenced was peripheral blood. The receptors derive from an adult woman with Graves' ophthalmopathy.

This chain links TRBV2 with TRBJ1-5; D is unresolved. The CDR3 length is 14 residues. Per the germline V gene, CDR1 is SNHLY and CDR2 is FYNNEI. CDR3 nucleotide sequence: TGTGTCAACACGGGGAAACTTAGCAATCAGCCCCAGCATTTT. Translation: CVNTGKLSNQPQHF.

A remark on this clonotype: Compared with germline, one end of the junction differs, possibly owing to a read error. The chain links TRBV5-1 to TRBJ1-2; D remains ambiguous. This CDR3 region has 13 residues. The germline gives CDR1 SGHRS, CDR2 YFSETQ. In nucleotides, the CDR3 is TGTGTCAGCAGCACCGACGGCACGGCGGGCTACACCTTC. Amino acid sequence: CVSSTDGTAGYTF.

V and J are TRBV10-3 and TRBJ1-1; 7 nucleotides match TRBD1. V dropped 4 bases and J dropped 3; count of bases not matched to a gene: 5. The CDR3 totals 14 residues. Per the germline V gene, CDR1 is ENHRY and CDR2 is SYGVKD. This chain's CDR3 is CAISVPGQDTEAFF. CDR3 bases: TGTGCCATCAGTGTTCCCGGACAGGACACTGAAGCTTTCTTT.

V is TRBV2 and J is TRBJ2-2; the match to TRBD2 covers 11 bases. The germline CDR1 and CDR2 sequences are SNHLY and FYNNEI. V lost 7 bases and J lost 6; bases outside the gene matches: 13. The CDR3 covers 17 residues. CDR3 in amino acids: CASKAPLAGGMAGELFF. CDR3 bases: TGTGCCAGCAAGGCTCCTTTAGCGGGGGGGATGGCCGGGGAGCTGTTTTTT.

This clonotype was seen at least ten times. CDR3 DNA: TGTGCCAGCAGTCCTGACAGCTCCCTCTACGAGCAGTACTTC. Translating it yields CASSPDSSLYEQYF. The rearrangement links TRBV7-2 to TRBJ2-7; D possibly corresponds to TRBD1 (5 bases). The CDR3 covers 14 residues. The germline CDR1 and CDR2 sequences are SGHTA and FQGNSA. With 6 bases removed from V and 3 bases from J, the gap between germline ends came to 15 bases.

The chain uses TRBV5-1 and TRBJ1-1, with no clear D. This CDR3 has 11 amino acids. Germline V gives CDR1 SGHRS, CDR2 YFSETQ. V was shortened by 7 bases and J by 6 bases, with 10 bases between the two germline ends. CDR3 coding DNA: TGCGCCAGCGGGAGGTGCTCTGAAGCTTTCTTT. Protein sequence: CASGRCSEAFF.

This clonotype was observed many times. CDR3 bases: TGCAGTGGTACTCCCCCCTCCTACAATGAGCAGTTCTTC. As protein: CSGTPPSYNEQFF. The J gene is TRBJ2-1, the V gene TRBV20-1; unclear D gene. Germline lookup yields CDR1 DFQATT and CDR2 SNEGSKA (reference sequence). With 7 bases removed from V and 0 bases from J, the gap between germline ends came to 10 bases. CDR3 length: 13 amino acids.

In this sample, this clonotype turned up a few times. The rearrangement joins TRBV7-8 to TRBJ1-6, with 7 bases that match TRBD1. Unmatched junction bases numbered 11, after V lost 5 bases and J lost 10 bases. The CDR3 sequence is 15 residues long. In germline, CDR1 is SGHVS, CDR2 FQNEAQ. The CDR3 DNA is TGTGCCAGCAGCCTGCGGGACAGCTCTGGCTCACCCCTCCACTTT. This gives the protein CASSLRDSSGSPLHF.

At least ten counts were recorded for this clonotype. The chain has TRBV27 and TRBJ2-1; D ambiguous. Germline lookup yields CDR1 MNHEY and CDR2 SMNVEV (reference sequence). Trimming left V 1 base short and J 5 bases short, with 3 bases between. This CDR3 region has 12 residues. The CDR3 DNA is TGTGCCAGCAGTTTATTGGACAATGAGCAGTTCTTC. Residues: CASSLLDNEQFF.

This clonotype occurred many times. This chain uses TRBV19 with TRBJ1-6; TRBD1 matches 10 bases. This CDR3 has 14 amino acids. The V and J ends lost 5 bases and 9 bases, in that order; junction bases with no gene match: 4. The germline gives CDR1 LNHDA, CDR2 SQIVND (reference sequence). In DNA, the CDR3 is TGTGCCAGTAGTTTGGACAGGGGGAGTTCACCCCTCCACTTT. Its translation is CASSLDRGSSPLHF.

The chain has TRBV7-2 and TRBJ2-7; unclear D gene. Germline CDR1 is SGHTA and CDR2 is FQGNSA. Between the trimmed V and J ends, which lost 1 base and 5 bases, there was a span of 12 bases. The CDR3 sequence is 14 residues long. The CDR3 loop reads CASSLGVSPHEQYF. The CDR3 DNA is TGTGCCAGCAGCTTAGGAGTTAGCCCTCACGAGCAGTACTTC.

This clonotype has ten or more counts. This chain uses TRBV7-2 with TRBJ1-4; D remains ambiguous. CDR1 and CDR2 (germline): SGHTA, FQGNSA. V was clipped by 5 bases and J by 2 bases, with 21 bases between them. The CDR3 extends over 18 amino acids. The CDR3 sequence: CASSPRGSVRSTNEKLFF. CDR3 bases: TGTGCCAGCAGCCCGCGGGGATCAGTTCGGTCGACTAATGAAAAACTGTTTTTT. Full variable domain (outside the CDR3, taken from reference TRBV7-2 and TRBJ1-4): GAGVSQSPSNKVTEKGKDVELRCDPISGHTALYWYRQSLGQGLEFLIYFQGNSAPDKSGLPSDRFSAERTGGSVSTLTIQRTQQEDSAVYLCASSPRGSVRSTNEKLFFGSGTQLSVL.

CDR3: CASGGQGFGNTIYF. The CDR3 DNA reads as TGTGCCAGCGGGGGACAGGGTTTCGGAAACACCATATATTTT. The chain employs TRBV2 and TRBJ1-3, with 9 nucleotides matching TRBD1. The germline V gene has CDR1 SNHLY and CDR2 FYNNEI. Trimming cost V 8 bases and J 4 bases; bases outside gene matches: 6. This CDR3 spans 14 amino acids.

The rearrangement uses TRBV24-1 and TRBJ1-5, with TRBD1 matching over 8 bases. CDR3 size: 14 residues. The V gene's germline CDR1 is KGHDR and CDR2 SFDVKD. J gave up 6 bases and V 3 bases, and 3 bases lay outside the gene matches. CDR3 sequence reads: CATSDNRGSQPQHF. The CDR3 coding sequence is TGTGCCACCAGTGATAACAGGGGGAGTCAGCCCCAGCATTTT.

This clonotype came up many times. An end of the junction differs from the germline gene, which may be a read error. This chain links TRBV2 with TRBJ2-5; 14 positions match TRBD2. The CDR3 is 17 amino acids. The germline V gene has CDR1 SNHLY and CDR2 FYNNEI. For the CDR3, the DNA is TGTGCCGGCCGGGGAGGACTAGCGGGAGGTACGGGGGAGACCCAGTGCTTC. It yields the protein CAGRGGLAGGTGETQCF.

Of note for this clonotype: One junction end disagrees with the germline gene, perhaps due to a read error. CDR3 residues: CSVEAMTNTGELVF. The CDR3 nucleotides are TGCAGCGTTGAAGCCATGACGAACACCGGGGAGCTGGTTTTT. J is TRBJ2-2 and V is TRBV29-1, with a possible D match to TRBD2 (5 bases). Germline CDR1 is SQVTM and CDR2 is ANQGSEA. This CDR3 comprises 14 residues.

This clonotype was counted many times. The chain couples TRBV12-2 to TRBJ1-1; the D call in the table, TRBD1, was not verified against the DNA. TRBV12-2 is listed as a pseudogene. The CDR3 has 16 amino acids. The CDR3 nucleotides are TGTGCAAGTCGCTTCCTCCCGGGACAGGGACCCACTGAAGCTTTCTTT. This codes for CASRFLPGQGPTEAFF.

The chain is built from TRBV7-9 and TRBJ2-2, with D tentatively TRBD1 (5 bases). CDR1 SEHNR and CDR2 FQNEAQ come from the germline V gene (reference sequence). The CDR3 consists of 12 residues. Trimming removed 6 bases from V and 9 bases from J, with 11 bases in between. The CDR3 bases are TGTGCCAGCAGTAAAGGGGAAAGGGAGCTGTTTTTT. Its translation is CASSKGERELFF.

For the CDR3, the DNA is TGTGCCAGCAGAGGTGCGACTAGCACCCATGAGCAGTTCTTC. Protein product: CASRGATSTHEQFF. The V and J genes are TRBV9 and TRBJ2-1; TRBD2 aligns across 7 bases. The germline V gene has CDR1 SGDLS and CDR2 YYNGEE. The CDR3 is made up of 14 amino acids. The ends lost 5 bases at V and 8 bases at J; junction bases unmatched: 10.

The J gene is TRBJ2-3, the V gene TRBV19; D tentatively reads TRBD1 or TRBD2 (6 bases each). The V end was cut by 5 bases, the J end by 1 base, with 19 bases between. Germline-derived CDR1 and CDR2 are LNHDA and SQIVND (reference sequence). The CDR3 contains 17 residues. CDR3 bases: TGTGCCAGTAGTCGGGGGCTAATAACTTCTGGCACAGATACGCAGTATTTT. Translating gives CASSRGLITSGTDTQYF. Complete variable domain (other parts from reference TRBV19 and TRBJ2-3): DGGITQSPKYLFRKEGQNVTLSCEQNLNHDAMYWYRQDPGQGLRLIYYSQIVNDFQKGDIAEGYSVSREKKESFPLTVTSAQKNPTAFYLCASSRGLITSGTDTQYFGPGTRLTVL.

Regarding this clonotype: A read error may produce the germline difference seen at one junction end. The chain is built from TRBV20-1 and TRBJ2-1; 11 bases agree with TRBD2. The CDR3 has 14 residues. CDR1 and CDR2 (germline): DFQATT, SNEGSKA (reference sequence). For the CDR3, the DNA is TGCAATGCTCATAGCGGGAGGGTCTACAATGAGCAGTCCTTC. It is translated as CNAHSGRVYNEQSF.